This TCR beta chain was obtained from a study of vaccination and CD4 T cells after COVID-19. Points on this clonotype: Its antigen is not identified.

The CDR3 loop spans 14 amino acids. V gave up 6 bases and J gave up 4 bases; unmatched junction bases: 6. Broader study findings: Reactive clonotype counts went from median around 20 after infection to 35 to 40 after vaccination, nonsignificantly. For convalescent patients, 304 of the 307 vaccine-specific clones analyzed were classified as spike mono-reactive.

Sequence data for DNA of cultured CD4+ T cells were generated by the Oncomine TCR Beta short-read assay. TCRdb reprocessed the PCR reads via MiXCR and lists one record per CDR3 protein. Found here are about 4,600 distinct CDR3 sequences, about 31% of them singletons; the top ten hold roughly 34%. The sample's treatment: approximately 9-day PBMC culture with coronavirus spike peptide pools or control peptides (ViraFEST assay). For ViraFEST, peptide pools expanded antigen-specific T cells, after which the TCRs were sequenced. V is TRBV12-3 or TRBV12-4 and J is TRBJ1-2, with 9 bases identical to TRBD1. What was sequenced was CD4+ T cells from blood, cultured in vitro. This sequence originates from a human donor who had recovered from COVID-19. The DNA for the CDR3 is TGTGCCAGCAGCCCGACAGGGGGTTTCTATGGCTACACCTTC. Its protein product is CASSPTGGFYGYTF.